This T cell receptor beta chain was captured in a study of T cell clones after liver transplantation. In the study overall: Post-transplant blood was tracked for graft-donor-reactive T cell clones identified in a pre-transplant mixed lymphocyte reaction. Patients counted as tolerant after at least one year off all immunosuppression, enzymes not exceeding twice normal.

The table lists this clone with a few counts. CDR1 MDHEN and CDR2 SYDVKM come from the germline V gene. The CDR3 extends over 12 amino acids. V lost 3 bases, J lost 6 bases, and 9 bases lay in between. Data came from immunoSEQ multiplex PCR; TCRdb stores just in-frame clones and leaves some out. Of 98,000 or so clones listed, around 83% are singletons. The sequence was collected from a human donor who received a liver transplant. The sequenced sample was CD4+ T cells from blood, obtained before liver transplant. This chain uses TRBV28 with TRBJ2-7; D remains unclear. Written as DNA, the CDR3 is TGTGCCAGCAGTTTTTTCAGCTCCGAGCAGTACTTC. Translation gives CASSFFSSEQYF.